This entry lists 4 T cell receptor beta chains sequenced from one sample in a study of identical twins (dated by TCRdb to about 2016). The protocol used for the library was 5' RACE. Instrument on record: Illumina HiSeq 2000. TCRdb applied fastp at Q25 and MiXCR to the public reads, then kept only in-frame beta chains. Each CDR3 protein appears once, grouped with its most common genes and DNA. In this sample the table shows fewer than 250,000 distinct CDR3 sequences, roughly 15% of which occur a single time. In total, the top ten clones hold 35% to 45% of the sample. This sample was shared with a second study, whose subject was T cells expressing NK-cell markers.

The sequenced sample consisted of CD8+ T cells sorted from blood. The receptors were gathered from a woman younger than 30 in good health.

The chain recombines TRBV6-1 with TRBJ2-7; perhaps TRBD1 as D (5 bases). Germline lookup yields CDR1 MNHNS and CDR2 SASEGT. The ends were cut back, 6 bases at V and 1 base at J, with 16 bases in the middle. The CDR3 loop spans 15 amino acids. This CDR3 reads CASSDPPQGSYEQYF. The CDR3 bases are TGTGCCAGCAGCGACCCACCGCAGGGATCCTACGAGCAGTACTTC.

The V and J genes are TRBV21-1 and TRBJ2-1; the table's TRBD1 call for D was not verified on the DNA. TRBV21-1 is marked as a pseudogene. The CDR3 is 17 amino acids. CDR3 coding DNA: TGTGCCAGCAGCAAAGTTACGGGAGCGCAGGGGGGTGGTGAGCAGTTCTTC. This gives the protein CASSKVTGAQGGGEQFF.

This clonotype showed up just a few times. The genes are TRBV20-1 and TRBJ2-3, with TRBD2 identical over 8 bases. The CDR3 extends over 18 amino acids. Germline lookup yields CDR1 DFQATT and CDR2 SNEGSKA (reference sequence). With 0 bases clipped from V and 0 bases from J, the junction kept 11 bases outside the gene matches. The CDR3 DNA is TGCAGTGCTAGAGATTTTTTACTAGCGGAGATTAGCACAGATACGCAGTATTTT. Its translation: CSARDFLLAEISTDTQYF.

CDR3 loop: CASSSPFRDLSDTQYF. In DNA form, the CDR3 reads TGTGCCAGCAGCTCACCCTTTAGAGACTTATCAGATACGCAGTATTTT. The chain uses TRBV7-2 and TRBJ2-3; D gene unclear. Germline V gene sequence: CDR1 SGHTA, CDR2 FQGNSA. This CDR3 is built from 16 residues. V was pared by 4 bases and J by 4 bases, with 18 bases between.